A single sample is the source of the 17 T cell receptor beta chains below, sequenced in a study of OX40 agonist ivuxolimab in advanced cancers. Library method: the immunoSEQ multiplex PCR assay. TCRdb retrieved this table from immuneACCESS and kept in-frame rearrangements only. Not all clones are present; in checked studies, unresolved V genes account for under half, and no reason is known for the remainder. Present in this sample are about 26,000 clones, approximately 89% of which were seen just once. 34% of the sample is held by the ten biggest clonotypes. The specimen was CD4+ or CD8+ T cells sorted from blood, collected in a trial of the OX40 agonist ivuxolimab. Receptor source: an adult with an advanced solid tumor such as melanoma, head and neck, liver or kidney cancer.

The chain is built from TRBV27 and TRBJ1-1, with TRBD1 matching 11 bases. The V and J ends lost 8 bases and 3 bases, in that order; junction bases with no gene match: 8. This CDR3 is 15 amino acids long. The germline CDR1 and CDR2 sequences are MNHEY and SMNVEV (reference sequence). CDR3 coding DNA: TGTGCCAGCTACCCGGACAGGGGGCAATACACTGAAGCTTTCTTT. Translated, it gives CASYPDRGQYTEAFF.

The rearrangement joins TRBV27 to TRBJ2-1; 9 nucleotides match TRBD1. CDR1 is MNHEY and CDR2 is SMNVEV in the germline V gene (reference sequence). The CDR3 has 14 residues. The V gene end was trimmed by 3 bases and the J gene end by 5 bases; junction bases not matched to a gene: 2. As DNA, the CDR3 is TGTGCCAGCAGTTTTCGGGACAGGGACAATGAGCAGTTCTTC. Translated, it gives CASSFRDRDNEQFF.

This clone has more than one count but fewer than ten. The sample holds other DNA sequences that translate to the same CDR3. The chain joins TRBV6-5 to TRBJ2-7, with D perhaps TRBD2 (6 bases). The V end was cut by 2 bases, the J end by 7 bases, with 6 bases between. Germline CDR1 MNHEY, CDR2 SVGAGI. The CDR3 is 11 amino acids. In DNA, the CDR3 is TGTGCCAGCAGTTACGGGGGGGAGCAGTACTTC. The encoded protein is CASSYGGEQYF.

This rearrangement joins TRBV6-6 to TRBJ1-4, with D tentatively TRBD1 (6 bases). Trimming took off 8 bases at V and 7 bases at J, with 8 bases between the two ends. The CDR3 runs 11 residues. Germline V gives CDR1 MNHNY, CDR2 SVGAGI (reference sequence). The CDR3 bases are TGTGCCAGCGCACAGGGTGAAAAACTGTTTTTT. Translating it yields CASAQGEKLFF.

V and J are TRBV27 and TRBJ2-2; D uncertain. Per the germline V gene, CDR1 is MNHEY and CDR2 is SMNVEV (reference sequence). Between the trimmed V and J ends, which lost 5 bases and 3 bases, there was a span of 10 bases. The CDR3 spans 14 residues. The DNA for the CDR3 is TGTGCCAGCAGTAACCGGGCCCACACCGGGGAGCTGTTTTTT. Translation gives CASSNRAHTGELFF.

The rearrangement joins TRBV6-5 to TRBJ1-1; D is ambiguous. Trimming shortened V by 8 bases and J by 7 bases, and 8 bases separated the two germline ends. The CDR3 is 10 amino acids. The germline V gene has CDR1 MNHEY and CDR2 SVGAGI. The CDR3 loop reads CASEADEAFF. The DNA for the CDR3 is TGTGCCAGCGAGGCAGATGAAGCTTTCTTT.

J is TRBJ1-1 and V is TRBV19; 9 bases are shared with TRBD1. V shed 5 bases and J 11 bases; nucleotides not matched to a gene: 9. This CDR3 has 13 residues. The germline CDR1 and CDR2 sequences are LNHDA and SQIVND (reference sequence). CDR3 loop: CASSPTRDREAFF. The CDR3 DNA is TGTGCCAGTAGTCCCACTCGGGACAGGGAGGCTTTCTTT.

Judged by abundance, this clone is medium-sized (0.01 to 0.1%). This chain links TRBV18 with TRBJ1-1, with D tentatively TRBD1 (6 bases). The germline V gene has CDR1 KGHSH and CDR2 LQKENI. This CDR3 is 12 amino acids long. V was cut by 6 bases and J by 11 bases, with 16 bases left in between. The CDR3: CASSSAGAEAFF. CDR3 bases: TGTGCCAGCTCCTCGGCAGGGGCCGAGGCTTTCTTT.

This chain links TRBV10-1 with TRBJ2-1, with a possible D match to TRBD2 (6 bases). V lost 6 bases and J 0 bases, leaving 12 bases between the germline ends. Germline V gene sequence: CDR1 WNHNN, CDR2 SYGVQD (reference sequence). The CDR3 sequence is 15 residues long. CDR3 DNA sequence: TGCGCCAGCAGCCGGGACTCGAGCTCCTACAATGAGCAGTTCTTC. Amino acid sequence: CASSRDSSSYNEQFF.

The chain employs TRBV27 and TRBJ1-1; tentatively, D is TRBD1 (5 bases). The CDR3 has 12 amino acids. The V gene lost 2 bases and the J gene lost 7 bases, with 8 bases spanning the gap. Germline V lookup: CDR1 MNHEY, CDR2 SMNVEV (reference sequence). CDR3 in DNA: TGTGCCAGCAGTTTACGCGGGGGTGAAGCTTTCTTT. Translation: CASSLRGGEAFF.

The chain joins TRBV7-9 to TRBJ2-2; D gene uncertain. Germline-derived CDR1 and CDR2 are SEHNR and FQNEAQ (reference sequence). Trimming shortened V by 1 base and J by 1 base, and 1 base separated the two germline ends. The CDR3 is made up of 13 amino acids. The CDR3 spells CASSLGNTGELFF. The CDR3 bases are TGTGCCAGCAGCTTAGGGAACACCGGGGAGCTGTTTTTT.

This rearrangement joins TRBV5-6 to TRBJ2-7; the match to TRBD1 covers 10 bases. Germline lookup yields CDR1 SGHDT and CDR2 YYEEEE. This CDR3 contains 14 residues. V lost 6 bases and J lost 4; bases outside the gene matches: 7. The DNA for the CDR3 is TGTGCCAGCATCGACAGGGGGCTCTCGTACGAGCAGTACTTC. Translation gives CASIDRGLSYEQYF.

The CDR3 sequence: CASSSTGLMAQETQYF. The CDR3 bases are TGTGCCAGCTCATCAACGGGACTAATGGCCCAAGAGACCCAGTACTTC. J is TRBJ2-5 and V is TRBV18; 7 bases match TRBD2. The CDR3 runs 16 residues. Per the germline V gene, CDR1 is KGHSH and CDR2 is LQKENI. With 5 bases clipped from V and 1 base from J, the junction kept 10 bases outside the gene matches.

This clone was counted once. The rearrangement joins TRBV5-6 to TRBJ2-7; D is uncertain. Germline CDR1 SGHDT, CDR2 YYEEEE. CDR3 length equals 15 residues. V lost 4 bases, J lost 6 bases, and 20 bases lay in between. For the CDR3, the DNA is TGTGCCAGCAGCGAATCGACCGGCCGTCGTGGCGAGCAGTACTTC. Translated: CASSESTGRRGEQYF.

J is TRBJ2-2 and V is TRBV29-1; 11 positions agree with TRBD2. This CDR3 is built from 17 residues. V shed 1 base and J 6 bases; nucleotides not matched to a gene: 10. In germline, CDR1 is SQVTM, CDR2 ANQGSEA. This CDR3 reads CSVEAARLAGRAGELFF. In nucleotides, the CDR3 is TGCAGCGTTGAAGCTGCCCGACTAGCGGGGAGAGCCGGGGAGCTGTTTTTT.

The CDR3 nucleotides are TGTGCCAGCAGCTTAGGGGCAGGGTGGGCAGATACGCAGTATTTT. It yields the protein CASSLGAGWADTQYF. J is TRBJ2-3 and V is TRBV7-6; D is perhaps TRBD1 (5 bases). With 1 base removed from V and 4 bases from J, the gap between germline ends came to 12 bases. Per germline, CDR1 SGHVS and CDR2 FNYEAQ. The CDR3 is 15 residues long.

This clone appeared a single time. This rearrangement joins TRBV6-6 to TRBJ1-1; D gene uncertain. Germline CDR1 is MNHNY and CDR2 is SVGAGI (reference sequence). The CDR3 extends over 14 amino acids. V was pared by 5 bases and J by 6 bases, with 16 bases between. The CDR3 nucleotides read TGTGCCAGCAGTAATCCATACCCCGGCGCTGAAGCTTTCTTT. Amino acids: CASSNPYPGAEAFF.